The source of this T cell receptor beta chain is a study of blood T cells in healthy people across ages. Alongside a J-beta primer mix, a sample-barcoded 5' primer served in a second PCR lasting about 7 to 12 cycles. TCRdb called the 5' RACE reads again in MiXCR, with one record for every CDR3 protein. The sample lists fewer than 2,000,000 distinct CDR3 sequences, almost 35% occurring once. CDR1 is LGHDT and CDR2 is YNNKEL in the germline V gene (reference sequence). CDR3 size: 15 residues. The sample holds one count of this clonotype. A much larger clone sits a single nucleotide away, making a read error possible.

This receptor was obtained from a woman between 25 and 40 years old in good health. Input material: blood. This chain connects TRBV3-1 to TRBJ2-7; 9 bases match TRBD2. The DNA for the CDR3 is TGTGCCAGCAGCCAGGATACTAGCGGGTCCTACGAGCGGTACTTC. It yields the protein CASSQDTSGSYERYF.